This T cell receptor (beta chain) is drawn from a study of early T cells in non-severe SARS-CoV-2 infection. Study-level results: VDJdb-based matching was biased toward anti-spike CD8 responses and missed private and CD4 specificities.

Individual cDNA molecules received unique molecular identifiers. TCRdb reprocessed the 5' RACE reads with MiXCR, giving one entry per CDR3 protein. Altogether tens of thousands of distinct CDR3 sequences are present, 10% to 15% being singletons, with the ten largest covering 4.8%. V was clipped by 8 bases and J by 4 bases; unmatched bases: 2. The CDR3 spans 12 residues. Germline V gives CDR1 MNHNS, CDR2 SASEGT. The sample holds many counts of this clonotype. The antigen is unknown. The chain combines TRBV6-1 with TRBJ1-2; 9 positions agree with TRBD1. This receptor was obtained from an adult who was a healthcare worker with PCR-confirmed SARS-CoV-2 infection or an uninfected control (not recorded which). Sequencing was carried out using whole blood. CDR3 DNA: TGTGCCAGCTGGACAGGGGCCTATGGCTACACCTTC. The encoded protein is CASWTGAYGYTF.